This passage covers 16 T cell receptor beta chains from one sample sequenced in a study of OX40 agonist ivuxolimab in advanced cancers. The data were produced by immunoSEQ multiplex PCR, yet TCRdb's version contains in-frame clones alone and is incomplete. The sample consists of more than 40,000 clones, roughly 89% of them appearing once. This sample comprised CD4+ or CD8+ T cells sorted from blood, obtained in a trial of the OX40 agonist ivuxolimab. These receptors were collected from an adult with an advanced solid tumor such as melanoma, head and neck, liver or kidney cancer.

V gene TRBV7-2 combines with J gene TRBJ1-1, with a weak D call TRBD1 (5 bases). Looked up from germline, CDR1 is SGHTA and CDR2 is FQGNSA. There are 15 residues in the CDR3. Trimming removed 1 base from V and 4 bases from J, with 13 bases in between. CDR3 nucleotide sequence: TGTGCCAGCAGCTTAGTTAGGGACGTAGGCACTGAAGCTTTCTTT. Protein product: CASSLVRDVGTEAFF.

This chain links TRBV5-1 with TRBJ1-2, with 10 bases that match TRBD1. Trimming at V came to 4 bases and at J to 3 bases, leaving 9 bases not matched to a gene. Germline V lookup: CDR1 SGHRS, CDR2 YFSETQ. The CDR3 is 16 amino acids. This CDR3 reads CASSTLTGGADYGYTF. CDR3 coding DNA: TGCGCCAGCAGCACGTTGACAGGGGGCGCCGACTATGGCTACACCTTC.

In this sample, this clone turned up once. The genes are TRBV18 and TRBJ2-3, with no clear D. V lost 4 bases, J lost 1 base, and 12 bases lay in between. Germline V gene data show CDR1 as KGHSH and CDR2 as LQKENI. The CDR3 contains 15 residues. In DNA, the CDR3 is TGTGCCAGCTCACGTAGCTGGGAACGCACAGATACGCAGTATTTT. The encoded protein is CASSRSWERTDTQYF.

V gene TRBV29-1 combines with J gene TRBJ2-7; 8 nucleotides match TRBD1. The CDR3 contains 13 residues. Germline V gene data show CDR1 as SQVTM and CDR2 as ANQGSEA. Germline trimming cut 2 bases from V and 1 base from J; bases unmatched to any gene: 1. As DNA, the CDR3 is TGCAGCGTTGAACAGGGGGCTTCCTACGAGCAGTACTTC. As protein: CSVEQGASYEQYF.

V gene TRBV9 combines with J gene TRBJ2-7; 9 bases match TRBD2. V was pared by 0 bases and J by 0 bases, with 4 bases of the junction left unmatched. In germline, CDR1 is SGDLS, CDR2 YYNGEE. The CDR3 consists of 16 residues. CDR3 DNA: TGTGCCAGCAGCGTAGCTAGCGGGGACTCCTCCTACGAGCAGTACTTC. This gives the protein CASSVASGDSSYEQYF.

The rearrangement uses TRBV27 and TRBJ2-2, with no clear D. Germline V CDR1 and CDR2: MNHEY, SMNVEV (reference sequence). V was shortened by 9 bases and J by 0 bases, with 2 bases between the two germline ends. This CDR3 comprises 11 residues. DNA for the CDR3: TGTGCCAGTGCGAACACCGGGGAGCTGTTTTTT. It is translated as CASANTGELFF.

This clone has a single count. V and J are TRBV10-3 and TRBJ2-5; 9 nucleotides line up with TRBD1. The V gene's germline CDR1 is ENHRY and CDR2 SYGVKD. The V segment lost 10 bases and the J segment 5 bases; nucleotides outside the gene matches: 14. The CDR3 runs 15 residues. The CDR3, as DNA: TGTGCCACTTCGCCGGGACAGGGCTTAACGGAGACCCAGTACTTC. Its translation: CATSPGQGLTETQYF.

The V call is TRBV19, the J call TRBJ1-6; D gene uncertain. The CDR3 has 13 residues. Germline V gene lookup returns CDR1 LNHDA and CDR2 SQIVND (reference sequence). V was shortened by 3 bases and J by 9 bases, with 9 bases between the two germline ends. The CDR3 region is CASSMVLSSPLHF. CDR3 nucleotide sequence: TGTGCCAGTAGTATGGTACTTAGTTCACCCCTCCACTTT.

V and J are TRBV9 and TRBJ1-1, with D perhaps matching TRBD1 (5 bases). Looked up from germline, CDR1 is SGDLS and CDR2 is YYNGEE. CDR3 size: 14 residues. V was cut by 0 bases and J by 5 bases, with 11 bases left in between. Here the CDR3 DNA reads TGTGCCAGCAGCGTAGCTTCGGGGGGGACTGAAGCTTTCTTT. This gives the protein CASSVASGGTEAFF.

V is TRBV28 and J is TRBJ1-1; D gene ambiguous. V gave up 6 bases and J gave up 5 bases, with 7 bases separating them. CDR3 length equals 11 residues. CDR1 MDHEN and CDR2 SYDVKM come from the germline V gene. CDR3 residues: CASSPSTEAFF. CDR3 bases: TGTGCCAGCAGCCCAAGTACTGAAGCTTTCTTT.

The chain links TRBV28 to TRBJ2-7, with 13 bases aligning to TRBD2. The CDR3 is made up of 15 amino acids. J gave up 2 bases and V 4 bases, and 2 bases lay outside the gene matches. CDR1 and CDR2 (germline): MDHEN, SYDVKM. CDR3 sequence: CASSSGLAGPYEQYF. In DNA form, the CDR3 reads TGTGCCAGCAGTTCGGGACTAGCGGGACCCTACGAGCAGTACTTC. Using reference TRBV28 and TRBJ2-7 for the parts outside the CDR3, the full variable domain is DVKVTQSSRYLVKRTGEKVFLECVQDMDHENMFWYRQDPGLGLRLIYFSYDVKMKEKGDIPEGYSVSREKKERFSLILESASTNQTSMYLCASSSGLAGPYEQYFGPGTRLTVT.

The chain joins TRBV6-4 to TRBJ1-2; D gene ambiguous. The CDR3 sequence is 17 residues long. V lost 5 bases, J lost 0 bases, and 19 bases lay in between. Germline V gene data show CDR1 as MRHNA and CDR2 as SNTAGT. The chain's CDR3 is CASSPGGPPWANYGYTF. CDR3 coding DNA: TGTGCCAGCAGTCCCGGTGGGCCCCCCTGGGCTAACTATGGCTACACCTTC.

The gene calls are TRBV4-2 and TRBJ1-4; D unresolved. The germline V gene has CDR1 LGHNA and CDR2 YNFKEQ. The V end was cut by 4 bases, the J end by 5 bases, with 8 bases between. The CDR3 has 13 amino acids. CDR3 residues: CASSPASNEKLFF. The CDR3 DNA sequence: TGTGCCAGCAGCCCCGCGAGCAATGAAAAACTGTTTTTT.

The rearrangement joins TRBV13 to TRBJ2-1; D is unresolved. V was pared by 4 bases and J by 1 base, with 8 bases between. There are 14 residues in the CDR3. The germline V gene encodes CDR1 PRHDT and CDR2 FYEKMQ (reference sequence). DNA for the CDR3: TGTGCCAGCAGCTGGCAGGAGTCCTACAATGAGCAGTTCTTC. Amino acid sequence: CASSWQESYNEQFF.

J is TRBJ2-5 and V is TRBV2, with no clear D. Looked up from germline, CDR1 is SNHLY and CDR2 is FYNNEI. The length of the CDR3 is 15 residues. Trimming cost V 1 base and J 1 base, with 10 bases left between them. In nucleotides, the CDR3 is TGTGCCAGCAGTGAAGTTGGCCGGCTCCAAGAGACCCAGTACTTC. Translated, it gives CASSEVGRLQETQYF.

In DNA form, the CDR3 reads TGTGCCAGCAGCTCCAAAACCCTGACTGGCTTTCTCCACTTT. This encodes CASSSKTLTGFLHF. J is TRBJ1-6 and V is TRBV7-2; the D is unclear. The ends were cut back, 4 bases at V and 16 bases at J, with 20 bases in the middle. Per germline, CDR1 SGHTA and CDR2 FQGNSA. The CDR3 is made up of 14 amino acids.